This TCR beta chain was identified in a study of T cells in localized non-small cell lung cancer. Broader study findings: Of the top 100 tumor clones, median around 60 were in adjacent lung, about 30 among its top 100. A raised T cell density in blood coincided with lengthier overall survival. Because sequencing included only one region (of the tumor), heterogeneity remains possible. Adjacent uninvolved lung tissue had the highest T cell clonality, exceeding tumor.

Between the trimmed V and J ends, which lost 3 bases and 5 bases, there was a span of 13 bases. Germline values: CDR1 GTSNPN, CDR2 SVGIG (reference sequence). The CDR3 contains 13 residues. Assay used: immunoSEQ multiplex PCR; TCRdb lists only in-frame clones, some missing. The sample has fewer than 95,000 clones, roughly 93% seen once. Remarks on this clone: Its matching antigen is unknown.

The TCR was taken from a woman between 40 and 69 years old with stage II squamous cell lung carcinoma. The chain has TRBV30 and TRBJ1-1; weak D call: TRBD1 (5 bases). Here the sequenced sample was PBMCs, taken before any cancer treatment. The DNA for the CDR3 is TGTGCCTGGAGGCAGGGTACGGGAACTGAAGCTTTCTTT. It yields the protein CAWRQGTGTEAFF.